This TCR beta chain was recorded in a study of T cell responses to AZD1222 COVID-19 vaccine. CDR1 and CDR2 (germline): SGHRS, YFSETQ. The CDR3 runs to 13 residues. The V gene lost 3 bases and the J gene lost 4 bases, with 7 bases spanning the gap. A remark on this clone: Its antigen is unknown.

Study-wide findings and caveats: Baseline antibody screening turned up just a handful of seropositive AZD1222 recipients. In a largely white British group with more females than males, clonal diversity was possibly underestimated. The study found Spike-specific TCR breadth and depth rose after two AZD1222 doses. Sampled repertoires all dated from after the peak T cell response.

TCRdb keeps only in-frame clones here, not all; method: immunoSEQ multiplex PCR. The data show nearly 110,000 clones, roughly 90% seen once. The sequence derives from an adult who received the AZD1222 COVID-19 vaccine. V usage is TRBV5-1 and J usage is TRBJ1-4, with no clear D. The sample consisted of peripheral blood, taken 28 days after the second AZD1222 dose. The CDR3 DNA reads TGCGCCAGCAGCTCGACGGGTAATGAAAAACTGTTTTTT. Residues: CASSSTGNEKLFF.